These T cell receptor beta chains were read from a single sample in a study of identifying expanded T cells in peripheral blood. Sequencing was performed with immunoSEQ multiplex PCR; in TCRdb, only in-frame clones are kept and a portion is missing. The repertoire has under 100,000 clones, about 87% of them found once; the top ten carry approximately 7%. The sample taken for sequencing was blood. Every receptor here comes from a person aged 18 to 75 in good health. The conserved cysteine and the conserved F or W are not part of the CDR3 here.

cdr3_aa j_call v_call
ASSPGNTGELF TRBJ2-2 TRBV4-2
ASSLGLAGGPREQF TRBJ2-1 TRBV19
ASTLLGVANEKLF TRBJ1-4 TRBV5-6
ASSQDLKTEQF TRBJ2-1 TRBV14
ASSLGTGNYGYT TRBJ1-2 TRBV19
AWTYRGATEAF TRBJ1-1 TRBV30
ASTRGGTEAF TRBJ1-1 TRBV11-3
AWSVKGGTEAF TRBJ1-1 TRBV30
ASSLGTGKETQY TRBJ2-5 TRBV5-1
ASSINIGRSATNEKLF TRBJ1-4 TRBV19
ASSSPDRRAYTEAF TRBJ1-1 TRBV10-1
ASSILQGSSGNTIY TRBJ1-3 TRBV7-9
ASTTGIDQPQH TRBJ1-5 TRBV19
ASNGRSYEQY TRBJ2-7 TRBV6-1
ASSVGPVFYEQY TRBJ2-7 TRBV9
ASSDRARASVAEAF TRBJ1-1 TRBV6-6
ASSYRGNEQY TRBJ2-7 TRBV6-5
ASAYPGVRDTGELF TRBJ2-2 TRBV12-5
ASRERGTDTQY TRBJ2-3 TRBV13
AWSDRGTYGYT TRBJ1-2 TRBV30
SVGGRGEKLF TRBJ1-4 TRBV29-1
ASSGTRRGDGYT TRBJ1-2 TRBV7-6
ASTWRDSYNEQF TRBJ2-1 TRBV6-1
ASSITPPGANVLT TRBJ2-6 TRBV11-2
ASSSGVSAKNIQY TRBJ2-4 TRBV19
ASSGQKNTEAF TRBJ1-1 TRBV25-1
ASSVTGVYTIY TRBJ1-3 TRBV2
ASSPDLYTEAF TRBJ1-1 TRBV7-9
ASSTGQGTDTQY TRBJ2-3 TRBV5-1
ASSESSLPSYEQY TRBJ2-7 TRBV10-1
ASSLVTGGFTEAF TRBJ1-1 TRBV7-2
ASSQDRPRSGNTIY TRBJ1-3 TRBV4-2
ASSSVGPPYEQY TRBJ2-7 TRBV4-2
ASSDKGGTDTQY TRBJ2-3 TRBV6-4
ASSQKAGTEAF TRBJ1-1 TRBV7-3
ASSEDTGELF TRBJ2-2 TRBV6-4
ASSLSIAGGLPGELF TRBJ2-2 TRBV5-4
ATSSHRGGDTQY TRBJ2-3 TRBV15
ASSPVDPYNEQF TRBJ2-1 TRBV7-2
AWKGQGISGYT TRBJ1-2 TRBV30
ASSTRQGRGTEAF TRBJ1-1 TRBV27
ASPAGTSGRAVSDTQY TRBJ2-3 TRBV7-2
ASSAYTGGRETQY TRBJ2-5 TRBV9
ASSLATLGNTEAF TRBJ1-1 TRBV5-1
ASTGGGYEQY TRBJ2-7 TRBV11-2
ASSSNRGQQAF TRBJ1-1 TRBV7-9
ASSPAGHHLIANYGYT TRBJ1-2 TRBV18
ASREFGFNYGYT TRBJ1-2 TRBV5-8
ASSVGGTANYGYT TRBJ1-2 TRBV9
ASSRSPNEKLF TRBJ1-4 TRBV2
ASSLFSGGAEPYNEQF TRBJ2-1 TRBV5-1
ASSYVGTETGQPQH TRBJ1-5 TRBV5-8
ASSLRVGQGKGETQY TRBJ2-5 TRBV5-6
ARSWGRGPYNEQF TRBJ2-1 TRBV30
ASDDKANQPQH TRBJ1-5 TRBV6-5
ASRIFGGPGGLYGYT TRBJ1-2 TRBV19